The rows below give T cell receptor beta chains drawn from one sample of a study of shared clonotypes between healthy human individuals. This table comes from immunoSEQ multiplex PCR, and its TCRdb copy is limited to in-frame clones, with some not included. The table shows approximately 980,000 clones, with around three quarters occurring only once. Sample: memory CD4+ T cells sorted from blood. These receptors all stem from a man younger than 30 in good health. The CDR3 runs from the conserved cysteine through the conserved F or W. The order of the fields is D gene, J gene, V gene, clone size, CDR3 protein, CDR3 DNA. D genes are given only for firm matches. The size field is filled for only some rows; it gives once, few, many or a size class.

D gene: TRBD1; J gene: TRBJ2-5; V gene: TRBV11-2; clone size: NA; CDR3 protein: CASSRGQEETQYF; CDR3 DNA: TGTGCCAGCAGCCGGGGACAGGAAGAGACCCAGTACTTC
D gene: NA; J gene: TRBJ2-3; V gene: TRBV2; clone size: NA; CDR3 protein: CASRVAVRTDTQYF; CDR3 DNA: TGTGCCAGCAGGGTAGCGGTCCGCACAGATACGCAGTATTTT
D gene: NA; J gene: TRBJ2-7; V gene: TRBV7-2; clone size: NA; CDR3 protein: CASSLTGQGSYEQYF; CDR3 DNA: TGTGCCAGCAGCTTAACGGGGCAGGGGTCCTACGAGCAGTACTTC
D gene: NA; J gene: TRBJ1-6; V gene: TRBV5-6; clone size: NA; CDR3 protein: CASSFSSGLYSYNSPLHF; CDR3 DNA: TGTGCCAGCAGCTTCTCATCGGGGCTTTACTCCTATAATTCACCCCTCCACTTT
D gene: NA; J gene: TRBJ1-6; V gene: TRBV6-5; clone size: few; CDR3 protein: CASRDSPNNSPLHF; CDR3 DNA: TGTGCCAGCAGAGACAGTCCAAACAATTCACCCCTCCACTTT
D gene: TRBD1; J gene: TRBJ1-3; V gene: TRBV2; clone size: once; CDR3 protein: CASSGGQGLYF; CDR3 DNA: TGTGCCAGCAGCGGGGGACAGGGTCTATATTTT
D gene: TRBD2; J gene: TRBJ2-1; V gene: TRBV15; clone size: NA; CDR3 protein: CATSPLFAGGDNEQFF; CDR3 DNA: TGTGCCACCAGCCCCCTATTTGCGGGGGGGGACAATGAGCAGTTCTTC
D gene: NA; J gene: TRBJ2-4; V gene: TRBV19; clone size: NA; CDR3 protein: CASSMERHIQYF; CDR3 DNA: TGTGCCAGTAGTATGGAGCGACACATTCAGTACTTC
D gene: NA; J gene: TRBJ2-7; V gene: TRBV6-1; clone size: NA; CDR3 protein: CASTLENYEQYF; CDR3 DNA: TGTGCCAGTACCCTAGAAAACTACGAGCAGTACTTC
D gene: TRBD1; J gene: TRBJ2-3; V gene: TRBV2; clone size: NA; CDR3 protein: CASSELGGQLKNTQYF; CDR3 DNA: TGTGCCAGCAGTGAATTAGGGGGACAGCTCAAGAATACGCAGTATTTT
D gene: NA; J gene: TRBJ1-3; V gene: TRBV7-6; clone size: once; CDR3 protein: CASSLAQGTGNTIYF; CDR3 DNA: TGTGCCAGCAGCTTAGCGCAGGGGACTGGAAACACCATATATTTT
D gene: TRBD1; J gene: TRBJ1-4; V gene: TRBV5-1; clone size: NA; CDR3 protein: CASSLGTGPTNEKLFF; CDR3 DNA: TGCGCCAGCAGCTTGGGGACAGGGCCAACTAATGAAAAACTGTTTTTT
D gene: NA; J gene: TRBJ1-2; V gene: TRBV5-4; clone size: NA; CDR3 protein: CASSPDRNYGYTF; CDR3 DNA: TGTGCCAGCAGTCCCGACAGAAACTATGGCTACACCTTC
D gene: NA; J gene: TRBJ2-6; V gene: TRBV27; clone size: NA; CDR3 protein: CASRELGGWANVLTF; CDR3 DNA: TGTGCCAGCAGGGAACTGGGGGGCTGGGCCAACGTCCTGACTTTC
D gene: NA; J gene: TRBJ2-6; V gene: TRBV30; clone size: NA; CDR3 protein: CAWSIESSGANVLTF; CDR3 DNA: TGTGCCTGGAGTATTGAGTCCTCTGGGGCCAACGTCCTGACTTTC
D gene: NA; J gene: TRBJ1-1; V gene: TRBV27; clone size: NA; CDR3 protein: CASSLGFGGGTEAFF; CDR3 DNA: TGTGCCAGCAGTTTAGGGTTCGGGGGCGGCACTGAAGCTTTCTTT
D gene: NA; J gene: TRBJ1-5; V gene: TRBV5-1; clone size: NA; CDR3 protein: CASSWGSGDQPQHF; CDR3 DNA: TGCGCCAGCAGCTGGGGGAGTGGCGATCAGCCCCAGCATTTT
D gene: NA; J gene: TRBJ1-1; V gene: TRBV2; clone size: NA; CDR3 protein: CASRRPPGEAEAFF; CDR3 DNA: TGTGCCAGCAGACGCCCCCCAGGAGAGGCTGAAGCTTTCTTT
D gene: TRBD2; J gene: TRBJ2-7; V gene: TRBV5-1; clone size: NA; CDR3 protein: CASSPAGTSGGEQYF; CDR3 DNA: TGCGCCAGCAGCCCGGCCGGGACTAGCGGGGGCGAGCAGTACTTC
D gene: TRBD1; J gene: TRBJ1-4; V gene: TRBV28; clone size: NA; CDR3 protein: CASSSGQAREKLFF; CDR3 DNA: TGTGCCAGCAGTTCGGGACAGGCGCGTGAAAAACTGTTTTTT
D gene: NA; J gene: TRBJ1-2; V gene: TRBV6-1; clone size: NA; CDR3 protein: CASSEEVPEWANYGYTF; CDR3 DNA: TGTGCCAGCAGTGAAGAGGTCCCGGAGTGGGCTAACTATGGCTACACCTTC
D gene: TRBD2; J gene: TRBJ2-3; V gene: TRBV5-6; clone size: NA; CDR3 protein: CASSPGRLAGLSTDTQYF; CDR3 DNA: TGTGCCAGCAGCCCGGGGCGACTAGCGGGATTGAGCACAGATACGCAGTATTTT
D gene: NA; J gene: TRBJ1-1; V gene: TRBV11-2; clone size: NA; CDR3 protein: CASSTRGGATEAFF; CDR3 DNA: TGTGCCAGCAGCACCCGGGGGGGGGCCACTGAAGCTTTCTTT
D gene: NA; J gene: TRBJ2-7; V gene: TRBV19; clone size: many; CDR3 protein: CASSIGHKYEQYF; CDR3 DNA: TGTGCCAGTAGTATAGGACATAAATACGAGCAGTACTTC
D gene: NA; J gene: TRBJ2-6; V gene: TRBV2; clone size: NA; CDR3 protein: CASSVNVLTF; CDR3 DNA: TGTGCCAGCAGTGTAAACGTCCTGACTTTC
D gene: NA; J gene: TRBJ2-2; V gene: TRBV5-6; clone size: NA; CDR3 protein: CASSHRNTGELFF; CDR3 DNA: TGTGCCAGCAGCCACCGGAACACCGGGGAGCTGTTTTTT
D gene: NA; J gene: TRBJ2-7; V gene: TRBV6-5; clone size: NA; CDR3 protein: CASSYGRNSYEQYF; CDR3 DNA: TGTGCCAGCAGTTACGGGCGGAATTCCTACGAGCAGTACTTC
D gene: NA; J gene: TRBJ1-1; V gene: TRBV10-2; clone size: NA; CDR3 protein: CASREPDGSNTEAFF; CDR3 DNA: TGCGCCAGCAGGGAGCCGGACGGCTCGAACACTGAAGCTTTCTTT
D gene: NA; J gene: TRBJ2-7; V gene: TRBV18; clone size: many; CDR3 protein: CASSPTSLTYEQYF; CDR3 DNA: TGTGCCAGCTCACCCACCTCTCTCACCTACGAGCAGTACTTC
D gene: TRBD1; J gene: TRBJ1-3; V gene: TRBV5-1; clone size: NA; CDR3 protein: CASKPGADREVDTIYF; CDR3 DNA: TGCGCCAGCAAACCTGGAGCGGACAGGGAAGTGGACACCATATATTTT
D gene: TRBD2; J gene: TRBJ2-7; V gene: TRBV5-5; clone size: NA; CDR3 protein: CASSLAGLAGAYEQYF; CDR3 DNA: TGTGCCAGCAGCTTGGCCGGACTAGCGGGAGCCTACGAGCAGTACTTC
D gene: NA; J gene: TRBJ1-2; V gene: TRBV2; clone size: NA; CDR3 protein: CASSPLTPNYGYTF; CDR3 DNA: TGTGCCAGCAGCCCGTTAACCCCCAACTATGGCTACACCTTC